Following are 12 T cell receptor beta chains from one sample sequenced in a study of T-cell reconstitution after alpha-beta-depleted transplantation in children. During its preparation, the TCRbeta library received unique molecular identifiers. TCRdb re-analysed the PCR reads in MiXCR, keeping a single row per CDR3 protein. The table has about 400,000 distinct CDR3 sequences, around 20% seen once; the top ten hold less than 4.5%. Specimen: PBMCs from the stem cell graft donor, collected from the stem cell graft. These receptors were taken from a human donor who donated a stem cell graft to a child with acute myeloid leukemia.

This clonotype came up a few times. CDR3 region: CASSLGRRANTEAFF. CDR3 DNA sequence: TGTGCCAGCAGTCTCGGGAGGAGGGCAAACACTGAAGCTTTCTTT. V and J are TRBV12-3 or TRBV12-4 and TRBJ1-1; D not resolved. The CDR3 consists of 15 residues. V shed 5 bases and J shed 2 bases, with 15 bases lying between them.

The sample holds a few counts of this clonotype. This chain joins TRBV2 and TRBJ1-5, with D possibly being TRBD1 (5 bases). From germline, CDR1 is SNHLY and CDR2 FYNNEI. The CDR3 is made up of 13 amino acids. Deletions cut 7 bases from V and 0 bases from J, with 7 bases between. This CDR3 is CASKDNSNQPQHF. CDR3 coding DNA: TGTGCCAGCAAGGACAATAGCAATCAGCCCCAGCATTTT. The full variable domain, in which reference TRBV2 and TRBJ1-5 provide the parts outside the CDR3, is EPEVTQTPSHQVTQMGQEVILRCVPISNHLYFYWYRQILGQKVEFLVSFYNNEISEKSEIFDDQFSVERPDGSNFTLKIRSTKLEDSAMYFCASKDNSNQPQHFGDGTRLSIL.

This clonotype appeared many times. This chain uses TRBV5-1 with TRBJ2-6; D is undetermined. Per germline, CDR1 SGHRS and CDR2 YFSETQ. This CDR3 spans 15 amino acids. Deletions cut 0 bases from V and 0 bases from J, with 4 bases between. DNA for the CDR3: TGCGCCAGCAGCTTGGACTCCTCTGGGGCCAACGTCCTGACTTTC. Amino acid sequence: CASSLDSSGANVLTF. Combining the CDR3 with reference TRBV5-1 and TRBJ2-6 gives the whole variable domain KAGVTQTPRYLIKTRGQQVTLSCSPISGHRSVSWYQQTPGQGLQFLFEYFSETQRNKGNFPGRFSGRQFSNSRSEMNVSTLELGDSALYLCASSLDSSGANVLTFGAGSRLTVL.

This clonotype has just a few counts. The chain links TRBV4-2 to TRBJ2-5, with 7 bases lining up with TRBD1. Germline-derived CDR1 and CDR2 are LGHNA and YNFKEQ. V dropped 0 bases and J dropped 5; count of bases not matched to a gene: 6. CDR3 length: 15 residues. CDR3 DNA: TGTGCCAGCAGCCAAGATCACAGGGGATGGGAGACCCAGTACTTC. Protein sequence: CASSQDHRGWETQYF.

The chain is built from TRBV11-1 and TRBJ2-3; 8 bases line up with TRBD2. V lost 5 bases to trimming and J lost 6 bases; unmatched junction nucleotides: 10. Germline loops: CDR1 SGHAT, CDR2 FQDESV (reference sequence). The CDR3 is made up of 15 amino acids. DNA for the CDR3: TGTGCCAGCAGCCTAAACCCAGCGGGAGTGGATACGCAGTATTTT. It codes for CASSLNPAGVDTQYF.

This clonotype appeared a few times. The chain uses TRBV11-2 and TRBJ2-1; 11 positions agree with TRBD2. Germline assignment: CDR1 SGHAT and CDR2 FQNNGV. CDR3 length: 18 residues. Trimming cost V 5 bases and J 5 bases; bases outside gene matches: 14. The CDR3 DNA is TGTGCCAGCAGCGGCGGACTAGCGGGTTCTCGCGGCAACAATGAGCAGTTCTTC. Translating gives CASSGGLAGSRGNNEQFF.

This rearrangement joins TRBV5-1 to TRBJ2-7; D is uncertain. CDR1 and CDR2 (germline): SGHRS, YFSETQ. The V end was cut by 4 bases, the J end by 2 bases, with 10 bases between. This CDR3 comprises 13 residues. The CDR3 nucleotides read TGCGCCAGCAGCGAGGACGGAACCTACGAGCAGTACTTC. Translated, it gives CASSEDGTYEQYF.

The chain carries TRBV9 and TRBJ2-1; D is uncertain. The germline V and J ends were trimmed by 0 bases and 1 base, with 11 bases remaining between them. Germline CDR1 reads SGDLS; CDR2 reads YYNGEE. This CDR3 has 16 amino acids. DNA for the CDR3: TGTGCCAGCAGCGTAGCCGGCACAGCATCCTACAATGAGCAGTTCTTC. Protein product: CASSVAGTASYNEQFF.

This clonotype has only a few counts. The chain recombines TRBV7-3 with TRBJ2-1; 11 bases align to TRBD2. The CDR3 loop spans 16 amino acids. Germline CDR1 is SGHTA and CDR2 is FQGTGA. The trim removed 0 bases at V and 8 bases at J, leaving 6 bases unmatched. CDR3 amino acids: CASSLTPSGRIDEQFF. Here the CDR3 DNA reads TGTGCCAGCAGCTTAACTCCTAGCGGGAGGATCGATGAGCAGTTCTTC.

V and J are TRBV18 and TRBJ2-3; D remains ambiguous. Germline CDR1 is KGHSH and CDR2 is LQKENI. This CDR3 is 12 amino acids long. V lost 1 base to trimming and J lost 10 bases, with 9 bases between them. The chain's CDR3 is CASSPQMVAQYF. CDR3 DNA: TGTGCCAGCTCACCACAGATGGTGGCGCAGTATTTT.

Many counts were recorded for this clonotype. The chain couples TRBV20-1 to TRBJ2-7; D is undetermined. The V end was cut by 0 bases, the J end by 4 bases, with 7 bases between. The CDR3 is made up of 12 amino acids. CDR1 is DFQATT, CDR2 SNEGSKA, per germline (reference sequence). The CDR3 region is CSARESGYEQYF. Written as DNA, the CDR3 is TGCAGTGCTAGAGAGAGTGGTTACGAGCAGTACTTC.

This clonotype was counted at least ten times. The chain uses TRBV24-1 and TRBJ2-7; a possible D gene is TRBD2 (6 bases). Germline values: CDR1 KGHDR, CDR2 SFDVKD. CDR3 length: 15 residues. V shed 5 bases and J shed 1 base, with 14 bases lying between them. The CDR3 DNA is TGTGCCACCAGTGGCCCGGTGGCGGGATCCTACGAGCAGTACTTC. Protein: CATSGPVAGSYEQYF.